This TCR beta chain was retrieved from a study of T-cell reconstitution after alpha-beta-depleted transplantation in children. The CDR3 length is 16 residues. V gave up 6 bases and J gave up 0 bases, with 18 bases separating them. Study-level findings and limits: Expanded graft clones, several hundred of them, were reportedly the source of alpha-beta T cells about two months after transplant. Newly made T cells mostly supplied T-cell counts and diversity one year after transplant. High day-60 TCRbeta diversity in some patients came from surviving recipient T cells and thymic progenitors.

This clonotype was recorded at least ten times. Its target is unknown. For TCRbeta, the library was prepared with unique molecular identifiers. TCRdb called the PCR reads again in MiXCR, with one record for every CDR3 protein. This sample has 700,000 to 950,000 distinct CDR3 sequences; roughly 15% occur once, and the top ten carry around 5%. J is TRBJ2-7 and V is TRBV12-3 or TRBV12-4, with D possibly matching TRBD1 (5 bases). The receptor comes from a male patient aged 10-17 years who had a stem cell transplant for acute lymphoblastic leukemia, so the T cells may come from the graft donor. This specimen consisted of PBMCs, mostly from graft donor cells, obtained 360 days after TCRalphabeta/CD19-depleted stem cell transplant. This CDR3 is CASSRRPGISSYEQYF. Here the CDR3 DNA reads TGTGCCAGCAGCCGACGTCCAGGGATAAGCTCCTACGAGCAGTACTTC.